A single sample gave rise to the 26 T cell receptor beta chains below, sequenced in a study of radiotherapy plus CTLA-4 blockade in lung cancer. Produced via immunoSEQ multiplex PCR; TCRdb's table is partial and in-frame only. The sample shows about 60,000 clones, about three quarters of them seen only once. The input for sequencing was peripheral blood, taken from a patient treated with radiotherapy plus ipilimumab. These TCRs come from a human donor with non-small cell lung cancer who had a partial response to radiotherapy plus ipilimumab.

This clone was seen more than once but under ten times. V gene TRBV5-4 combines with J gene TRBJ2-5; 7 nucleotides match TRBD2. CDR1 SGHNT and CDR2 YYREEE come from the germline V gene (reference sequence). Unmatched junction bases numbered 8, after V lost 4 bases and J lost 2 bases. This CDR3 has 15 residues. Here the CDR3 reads CASSPFAGEQETQYF. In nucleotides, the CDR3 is TGTGCCAGCAGCCCCTTTGCGGGGGAACAAGAGACCCAGTACTTC.

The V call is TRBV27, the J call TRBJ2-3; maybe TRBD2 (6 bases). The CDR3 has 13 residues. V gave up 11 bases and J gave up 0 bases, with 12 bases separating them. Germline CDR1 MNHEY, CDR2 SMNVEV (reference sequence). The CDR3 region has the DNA TGTGCCTCCGGGGGACCTAGCACAGATACGCAGTATTTT. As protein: CASGGPSTDTQYF.

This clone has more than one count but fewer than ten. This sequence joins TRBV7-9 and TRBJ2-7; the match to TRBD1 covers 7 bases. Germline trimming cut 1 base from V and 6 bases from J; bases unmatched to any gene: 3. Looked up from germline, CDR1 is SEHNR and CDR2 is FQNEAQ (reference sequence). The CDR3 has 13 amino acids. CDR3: CASSLGRGIEQYF. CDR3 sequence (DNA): TGTGCCAGCAGCTTAGGCAGGGGGATCGAGCAGTACTTC. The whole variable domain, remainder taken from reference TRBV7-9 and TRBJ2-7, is DTGVSQNPRHKITKRGQNVTFRCDPISEHNRLYWYRQTLGQGPEFLTYFQNEAQLEKSRLLSDRFSAERPKGSFSTLEIQRTEQGDSAMYLCASSLGRGIEQYFGPGTRLTVT.

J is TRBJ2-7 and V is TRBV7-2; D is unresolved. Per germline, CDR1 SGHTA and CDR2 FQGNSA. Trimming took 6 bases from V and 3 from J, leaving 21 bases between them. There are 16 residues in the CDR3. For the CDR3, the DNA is TGTGCCAGCAGTCTCGCTGCTCATGGTTCGGGCTACGAGCAGTACTTC. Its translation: CASSLAAHGSGYEQYF.

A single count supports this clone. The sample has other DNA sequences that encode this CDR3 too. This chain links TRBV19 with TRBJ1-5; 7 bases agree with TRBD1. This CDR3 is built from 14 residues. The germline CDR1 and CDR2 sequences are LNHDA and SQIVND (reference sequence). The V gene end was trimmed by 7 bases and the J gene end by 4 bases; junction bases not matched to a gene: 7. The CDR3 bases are TGTGCCAGTACCTCGGGACAGCGAAATCAGCCCCAGCATTTT. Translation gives CASTSGQRNQPQHF.

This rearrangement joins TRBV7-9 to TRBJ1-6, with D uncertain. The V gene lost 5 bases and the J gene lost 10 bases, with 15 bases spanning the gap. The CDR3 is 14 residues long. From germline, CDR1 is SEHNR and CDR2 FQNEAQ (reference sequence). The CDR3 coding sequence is TGTGCCAGCAGCCCTCCGGAGGTACACTCACCCCTCCACTTT. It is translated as CASSPPEVHSPLHF.

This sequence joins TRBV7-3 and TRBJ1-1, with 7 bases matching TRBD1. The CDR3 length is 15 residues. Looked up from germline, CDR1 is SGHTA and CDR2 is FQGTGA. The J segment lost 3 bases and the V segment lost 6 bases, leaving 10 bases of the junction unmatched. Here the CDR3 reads CASRADPGGDTEAFF. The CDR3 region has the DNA TGTGCCAGCAGAGCCGACCCAGGGGGTGACACTGAAGCTTTCTTT.

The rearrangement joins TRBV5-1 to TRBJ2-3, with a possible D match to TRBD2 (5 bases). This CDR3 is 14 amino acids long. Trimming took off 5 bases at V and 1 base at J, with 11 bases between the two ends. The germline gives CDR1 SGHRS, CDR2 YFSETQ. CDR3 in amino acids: CASREGMGTDTQYF. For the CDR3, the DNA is TGCGCCAGCAGAGAGGGTATGGGCACAGATACGCAGTATTTT. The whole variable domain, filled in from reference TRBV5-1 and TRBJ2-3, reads KAGVTQTPRYLIKTRGQQVTLSCSPISGHRSVSWYQQTPGQGLQFLFEYFSETQRNKGNFPGRFSGRQFSNSRSEMNVSTLELGDSALYLCASREGMGTDTQYFGPGTRLTVL.

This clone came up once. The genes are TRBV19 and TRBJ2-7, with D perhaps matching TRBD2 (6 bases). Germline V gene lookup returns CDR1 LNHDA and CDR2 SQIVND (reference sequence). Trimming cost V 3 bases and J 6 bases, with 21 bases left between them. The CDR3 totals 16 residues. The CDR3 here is CASSIEVGREVSEQYF. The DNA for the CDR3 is TGTGCCAGTAGTATCGAGGTGGGCAGGGAGGTCTCCGAGCAGTACTTC.

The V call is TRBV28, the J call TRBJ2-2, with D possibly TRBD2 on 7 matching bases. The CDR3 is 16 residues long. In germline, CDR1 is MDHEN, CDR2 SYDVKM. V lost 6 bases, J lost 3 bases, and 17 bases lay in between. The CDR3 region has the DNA TGTGCCAGCAGGGGGGCAGCGGGGTTCGACACCGGGGAGCTGTTTTTT. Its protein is CASRGAAGFDTGELFF. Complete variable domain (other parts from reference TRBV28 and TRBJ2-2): DVKVTQSSRYLVKRTGEKVFLECVQDMDHENMFWYRQDPGLGLRLIYFSYDVKMKEKGDIPEGYSVSREKKERFSLILESASTNQTSMYLCASRGAAGFDTGELFFGEGSRLTVL.

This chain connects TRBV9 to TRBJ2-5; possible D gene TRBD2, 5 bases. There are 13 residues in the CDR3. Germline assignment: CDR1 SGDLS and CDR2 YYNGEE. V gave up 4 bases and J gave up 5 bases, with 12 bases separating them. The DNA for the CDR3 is TGTGCCAGCAGCCCCCCCCGAGGGGAGACCCAGTACTTC. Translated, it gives CASSPPRGETQYF.

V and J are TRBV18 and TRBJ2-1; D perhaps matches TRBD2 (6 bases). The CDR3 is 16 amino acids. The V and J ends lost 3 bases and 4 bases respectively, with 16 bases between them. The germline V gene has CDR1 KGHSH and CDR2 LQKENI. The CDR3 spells CASSPQLALAYNEQFF. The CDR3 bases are TGTGCCAGCTCACCGCAGCTAGCGTTGGCTTACAATGAGCAGTTCTTC.

In DNA form, the CDR3 reads TGTGCCAGCACAGATTTTAACACTGAAGCTTTCTTT. It translates to CASTDFNTEAFF. This chain links TRBV21-1 with TRBJ1-1; the table gives TRBD1 as D, unverified against the DNA. TRBV21-1 corresponds to a pseudogene. The CDR3 loop spans 12 amino acids.

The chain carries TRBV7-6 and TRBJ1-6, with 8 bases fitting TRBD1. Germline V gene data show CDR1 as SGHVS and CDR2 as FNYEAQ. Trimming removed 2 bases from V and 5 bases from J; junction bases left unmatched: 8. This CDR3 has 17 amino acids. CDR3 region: CASSLFGATGDNSPLHF. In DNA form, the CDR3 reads TGTGCCAGCAGCTTATTTGGGGCGACAGGGGATAATTCACCCCTCCACTTT.

The CDR3 DNA reads TGTGCCAGCAGCCCCGGGACTAGCGGGGGAGTAGGAGATACGCAGTATTTT. It specifies CASSPGTSGGVGDTQYF. The J gene is TRBJ2-3, the V gene TRBV11-1; 14 bases fit TRBD2. Looked up from germline, CDR1 is SGHAT and CDR2 is FQDESV (reference sequence). The trim removed 5 bases at V and 5 bases at J, leaving 9 bases unmatched. The CDR3 has 17 amino acids. The full variable domain, its missing parts supplied by reference TRBV11-1 and TRBJ2-3, is EAEVAQSPRYKITEKSQAVAFWCDPISGHATLYWYRQILGQGPELLVQFQDESVVDDSQLPKDRFSAERLKGVDSTLKIQPAELGDSAMYLCASSPGTSGGVGDTQYFGPGTRLTVL.

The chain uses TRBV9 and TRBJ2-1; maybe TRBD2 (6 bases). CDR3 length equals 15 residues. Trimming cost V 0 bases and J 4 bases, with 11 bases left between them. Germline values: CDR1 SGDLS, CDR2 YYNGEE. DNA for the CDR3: TGTGCCAGCAGCGTAGGGGGACTTAGATACAATGAGCAGTTCTTC. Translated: CASSVGGLRYNEQFF.

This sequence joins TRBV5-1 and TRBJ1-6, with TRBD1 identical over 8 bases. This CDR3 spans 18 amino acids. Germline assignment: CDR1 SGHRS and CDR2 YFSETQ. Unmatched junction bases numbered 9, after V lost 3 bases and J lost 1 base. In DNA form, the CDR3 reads TGCGCCAGCAGCTCCGGGTCAGGGGGCAATTCCTATAATTCACCCCTCCACTTT. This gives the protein CASSSGSGGNSYNSPLHF.

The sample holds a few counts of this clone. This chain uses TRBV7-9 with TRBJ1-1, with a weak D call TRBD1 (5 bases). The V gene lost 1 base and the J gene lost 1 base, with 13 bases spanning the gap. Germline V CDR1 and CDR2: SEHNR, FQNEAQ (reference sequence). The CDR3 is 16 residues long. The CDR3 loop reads CASSLGGGWGNTEAFF. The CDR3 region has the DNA TGTGCCAGCAGCTTAGGCGGGGGATGGGGGAACACTGAAGCTTTCTTT.

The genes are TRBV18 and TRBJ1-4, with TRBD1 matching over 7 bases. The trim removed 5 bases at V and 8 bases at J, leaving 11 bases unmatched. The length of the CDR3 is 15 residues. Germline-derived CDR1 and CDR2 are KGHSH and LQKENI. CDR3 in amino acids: CASSSPDRVDEKLFF. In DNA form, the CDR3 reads TGTGCCAGCTCATCCCCAGACAGGGTGGACGAAAAACTGTTTTTT.

The CDR3 spells CASRGTGWTGELFF. In DNA, the CDR3 is TGCGCCAGCAGGGGGACAGGGTGGACCGGGGAGCTGTTTTTT. The J gene is TRBJ2-2, the V gene TRBV10-2; 9 bases map to TRBD1. With 6 bases clipped from V and 5 bases from J, the junction kept 4 bases outside the gene matches. The germline V gene has CDR1 WSHSY and CDR2 SAAADI. The CDR3 covers 14 residues.

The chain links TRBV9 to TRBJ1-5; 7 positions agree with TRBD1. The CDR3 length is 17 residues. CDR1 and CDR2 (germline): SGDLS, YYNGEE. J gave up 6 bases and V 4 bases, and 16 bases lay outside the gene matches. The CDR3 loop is CASSSRVEGALGQPQHF. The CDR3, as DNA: TGTGCCAGCAGCTCCCGAGTCGAGGGGGCTCTGGGTCAGCCCCAGCATTTT.

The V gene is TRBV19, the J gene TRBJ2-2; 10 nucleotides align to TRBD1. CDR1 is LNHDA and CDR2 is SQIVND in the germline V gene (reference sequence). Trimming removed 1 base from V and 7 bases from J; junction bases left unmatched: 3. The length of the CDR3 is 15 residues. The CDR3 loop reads CASSIGTGGIGELFF. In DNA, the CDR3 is TGTGCCAGTAGTATAGGGACAGGGGGTATCGGGGAGCTGTTTTTT.

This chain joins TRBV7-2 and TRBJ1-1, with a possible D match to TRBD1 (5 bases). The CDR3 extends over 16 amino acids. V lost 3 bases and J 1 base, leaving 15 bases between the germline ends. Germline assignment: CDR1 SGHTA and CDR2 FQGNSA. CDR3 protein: CASSFGGGLRNTEAFF. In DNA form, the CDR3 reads TGTGCCAGCAGCTTTGGGGGGGGTCTGAGGAACACTGAAGCTTTCTTT. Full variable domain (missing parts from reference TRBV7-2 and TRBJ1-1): GAGVSQSPSNKVTEKGKDVELRCDPISGHTALYWYRQSLGQGLEFLIYFQGNSAPDKSGLPSDRFSAERTGGSVSTLTIQRTQQEDSAVYLCASSFGGGLRNTEAFFGQGTRLTVV.

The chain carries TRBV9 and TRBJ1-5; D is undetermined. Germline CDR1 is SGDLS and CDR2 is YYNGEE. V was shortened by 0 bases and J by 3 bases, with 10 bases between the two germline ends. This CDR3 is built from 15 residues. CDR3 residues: CASSVDSALNQPQHF. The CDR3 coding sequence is TGTGCCAGCAGCGTAGATTCCGCGCTCAATCAGCCCCAGCATTTT.

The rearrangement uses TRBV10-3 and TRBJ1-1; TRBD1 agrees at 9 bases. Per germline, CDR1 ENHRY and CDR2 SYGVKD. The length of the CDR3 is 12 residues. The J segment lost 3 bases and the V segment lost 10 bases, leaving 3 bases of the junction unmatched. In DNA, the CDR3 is TGTGCCACCCGGACAGGGGACACTGAAGCTTTCTTT. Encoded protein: CATRTGDTEAFF.

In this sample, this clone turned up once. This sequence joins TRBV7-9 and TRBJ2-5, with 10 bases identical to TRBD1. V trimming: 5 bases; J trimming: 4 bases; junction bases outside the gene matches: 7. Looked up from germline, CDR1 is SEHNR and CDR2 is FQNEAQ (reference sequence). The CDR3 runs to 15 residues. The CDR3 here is CASSQGTGEGETQYF. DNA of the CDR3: TGTGCCAGCAGCCAGGGGACAGGGGAGGGAGAGACCCAGTACTTC.